This T cell receptor (beta chain) was sequenced during a study of CD8+ T cells in alopecia areata. CDR1 and CDR2 (germline): GTSNPN, SVGIG (reference sequence). V dropped 8 bases and J dropped 6 bases, with 13 bases sitting between them. This CDR3 contains 11 residues. Reverse transcribed after extraction, RNA yielded cDNA as the sequencing template. Assay: immunoSEQ multiplex PCR; the TCRdb copy retains only in-frame clones and omits some. Altogether hundreds of thousands of clones are present, around 62% being singletons, with the ten largest covering 0.45%. Turning to this clone: What it binds is unknown.

Study results and caveats: Lesional tissue from the scalp (especially in alopecia totalis/universalis) showed higher clonality than normal scalp.

This sample comprised CD4+ T cells sorted from blood, obtained at week 0. This receptor was taken from a human donor with alopecia areata. This chain connects TRBV30 to TRBJ1-1; D is unclear. CDR3 in amino acids: CATARGAEAFF. Written as DNA, the CDR3 is TGTGCCACTGCACGGGGAGCTGAAGCTTTCTTT.